Listed below are T cell receptor beta chains from one sample, sequenced in a study of identifying expanded T cells in peripheral blood. Assay used: immunoSEQ multiplex PCR; TCRdb lists only in-frame clones, some missing. This sample has around 130,000 clones, with roughly 90% found just once. The specimen sequenced was blood. The origin of the receptors is a person aged 18 to 75 in good health. Both conserved end residues are part of each CDR3. D genes are given only for firm matches.

v_call,j_call,d_call,cdr3_aa
TRBV5-1,TRBJ2-1,-,CASRVTSGLQGEQFF
TRBV7-9,TRBJ1-1,-,CASSQNTEAFF
TRBV11-2,TRBJ1-4,TRBD1,CASSGDRGLGEKLFF
TRBV19,TRBJ1-1,TRBD1,CASSGRQGRGTEAFF
TRBV5-1,TRBJ2-1,TRBD2,CASSLVASGMNEQFF
TRBV5-4,TRBJ2-1,-,CASSLGSSDAKRQFF
TRBV5-6,TRBJ1-2,TRBD1,CASSQRQGYTF
TRBV11-2,TRBJ1-2,TRBD1,CASSQQGFLYGYTF
TRBV14,TRBJ2-2,-,CASSRQSGELFF
TRBV10-1,TRBJ2-7,TRBD1,CASSEGQGAEYEQYF
TRBV11-2,TRBJ2-7,-,CASSLGTVDEQYF
TRBV7-3,TRBJ2-7,TRBD1,CASSSSGTGGYEQYF
TRBV6-5,TRBJ1-5,-,CASSPIGENQPQHF
TRBV18,TRBJ2-5,TRBD2,CASSSGTGKETQYF
TRBV9,TRBJ1-6,-,CASSVESVSPLHF
TRBV5-1,TRBJ1-2,TRBD1,CASSVTGDNYGYTF
TRBV27,TRBJ1-1,-,CASRSDMNTEAFF
TRBV2,TRBJ2-5,-,CASIRTGSQETQYF
TRBV7-2,TRBJ2-7,-,CASSSQDDYEQYF
TRBV29-1,TRBJ2-7,TRBD1,CSVEEGQASSYEQYF
TRBV28,TRBJ2-3,TRBD2,CASSRSSGRPDTQYF
TRBV7-2,TRBJ2-5,TRBD2,CASSSGSAFGETQYF
TRBV30,TRBJ1-1,TRBD1,CAWSADRMNTEAFF
TRBV11-2,TRBJ2-7,-,CASSLAAPLEQYF
TRBV28,TRBJ2-2,TRBD1,CASSRDRGFAGELFF
TRBV7-2,TRBJ1-3,-,CASSPGGRSGNTIYF
TRBV7-9,TRBJ2-5,TRBD1,CASSPAIRTGHQETQYF
TRBV7-3,TRBJ1-2,-,CASSDLGGYGYTF
TRBV6-1,TRBJ2-1,-,CASSATVPQFF
TRBV2,TRBJ2-7,-,CASRPRGTYEQYF
TRBV30,TRBJ1-4,-,CAWSRLDRPFATNEKLFF
TRBV7-2,TRBJ2-1,TRBD2,CASSSGTSAPNEQFF
TRBV10-3,TRBJ1-1,TRBD1,CAIRLPTGSLTEAFF
TRBV5-1,TRBJ2-1,-,CASSLVGESYNEQFF
TRBV28,TRBJ1-2,-,CASSRAPVGSYGYTF
TRBV28,TRBJ1-2,-,CASSVQARGYGYTF
TRBV7-2,TRBJ2-1,TRBD2,CASSSSGGVYNEQFF
TRBV11-1,TRBJ2-7,TRBD1,CASSLKGGHEQYF
TRBV15,TRBJ2-2,-,CATSRGPSGYRWSGELFF
TRBV27,TRBJ2-5,-,CASGSGDQETQYF
TRBV28,TRBJ1-2,-,CASSTPRTLNYGYTF
TRBV5-1,TRBJ1-2,-,CASGEVYGYTF
TRBV13,TRBJ1-2,-,CASSPKGDYYGYTF
TRBV5-4,TRBJ2-7,-,CASSLEQGAYEQYF
TRBV5-1,TRBJ2-5,-,CASSFQETQYF
TRBV5-4,TRBJ1-2,-,CASSLGIHLNYGYTF
TRBV11-2,TRBJ1-1,TRBD1,CASSSPVGTALMNTEAFF
TRBV28,TRBJ1-1,-,CASSEDYTEAFF
TRBV6-1,TRBJ2-7,TRBD1,CASTGQRAYEQYF
TRBV6-5,TRBJ1-3,-,CASSMGGNTIYF
TRBV5-1,TRBJ1-1,-,CASSLRGEAFF
TRBV6-5,TRBJ1-2,TRBD1,CASSPSRGLVYGYTF
TRBV7-9,TRBJ2-7,TRBD2,CASSLGGGPYEQYF
TRBV7-9,TRBJ1-2,TRBD1,CASSSGQGNNYGYTF
TRBV19,TRBJ1-1,-,CASSPARAEAFF
TRBV5-6,TRBJ2-2,-,CASSFGDRAGTGELFF
TRBV6-1,TRBJ2-5,-,CASSEAGGRPLETQYF